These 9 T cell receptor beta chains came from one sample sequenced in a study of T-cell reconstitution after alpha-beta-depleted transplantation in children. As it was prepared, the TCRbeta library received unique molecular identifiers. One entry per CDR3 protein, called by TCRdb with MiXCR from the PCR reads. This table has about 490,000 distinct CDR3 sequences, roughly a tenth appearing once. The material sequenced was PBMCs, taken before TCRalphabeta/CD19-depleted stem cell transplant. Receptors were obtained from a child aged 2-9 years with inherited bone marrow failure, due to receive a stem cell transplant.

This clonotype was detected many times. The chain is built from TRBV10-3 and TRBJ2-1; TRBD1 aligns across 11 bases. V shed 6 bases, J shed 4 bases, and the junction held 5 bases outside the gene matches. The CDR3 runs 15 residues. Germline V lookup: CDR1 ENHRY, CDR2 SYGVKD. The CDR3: CAIRRDRGVYNEQFF. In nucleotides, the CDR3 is TGTGCCATCAGGAGGGACAGGGGGGTATACAATGAGCAGTTCTTC.

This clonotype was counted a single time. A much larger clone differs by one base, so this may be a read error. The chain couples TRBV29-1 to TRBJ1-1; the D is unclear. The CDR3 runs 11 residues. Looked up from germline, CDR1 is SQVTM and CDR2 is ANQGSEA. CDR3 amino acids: CSVEMVTGAFF. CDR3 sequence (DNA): TGCAGCGTTGAAATGGTTACTGGAGCTTTCTTT.

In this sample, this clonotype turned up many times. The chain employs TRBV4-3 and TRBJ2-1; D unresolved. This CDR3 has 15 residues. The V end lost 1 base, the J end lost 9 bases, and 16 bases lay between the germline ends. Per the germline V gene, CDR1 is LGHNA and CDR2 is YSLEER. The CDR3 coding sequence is TGCGCCAGCAGCCAAGGGCCCCGCGAGCTAGGTGAGCAGTTCTTC. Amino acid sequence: CASSQGPRELGEQFF.

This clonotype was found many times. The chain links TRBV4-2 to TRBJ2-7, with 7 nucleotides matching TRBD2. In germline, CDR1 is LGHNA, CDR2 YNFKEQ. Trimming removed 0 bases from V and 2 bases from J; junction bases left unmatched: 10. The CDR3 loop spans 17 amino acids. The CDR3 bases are TGTGCCAGCAGCCAAGAAATAAGGGTAGCGGGTACCTACGAGCAGTACTTC. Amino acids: CASSQEIRVAGTYEQYF.

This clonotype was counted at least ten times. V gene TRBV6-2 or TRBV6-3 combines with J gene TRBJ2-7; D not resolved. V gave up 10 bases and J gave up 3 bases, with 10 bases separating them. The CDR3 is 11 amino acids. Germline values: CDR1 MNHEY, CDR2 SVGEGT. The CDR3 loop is CATSVSYEQYF. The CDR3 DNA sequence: TGTGCCACCTCGGTGAGCTACGAGCAGTACTTC.

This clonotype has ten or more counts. CDR3 residues: CASSHLTDGNTGELFF. CDR3 coding DNA: TGTGCCAGCAGCCACCTCACCGACGGGAACACCGGGGAGCTGTTTTTT. This chain links TRBV4-2 with TRBJ2-2; the D is unclear. Germline V gene data show CDR1 as LGHNA and CDR2 as YNFKEQ. The CDR3 is 16 amino acids. Between the trimmed V and J ends, which lost 3 bases and 1 base, there was a span of 12 bases.

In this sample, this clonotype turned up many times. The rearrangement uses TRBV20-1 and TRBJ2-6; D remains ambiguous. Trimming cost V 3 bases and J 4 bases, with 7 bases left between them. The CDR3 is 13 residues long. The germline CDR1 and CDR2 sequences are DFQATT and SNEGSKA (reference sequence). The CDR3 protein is CSARSLGANVLTF. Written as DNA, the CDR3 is TGCAGTGCTAGGTCCCTCGGGGCCAACGTCCTGACTTTC.

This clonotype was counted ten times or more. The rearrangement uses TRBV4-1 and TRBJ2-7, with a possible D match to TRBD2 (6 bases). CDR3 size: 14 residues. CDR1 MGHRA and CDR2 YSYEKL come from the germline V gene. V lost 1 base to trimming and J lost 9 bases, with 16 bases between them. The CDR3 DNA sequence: TGCGCCAGCAGCCAAGTTTTTCGGAGGGACGGGCAGTACTTC. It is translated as CASSQVFRRDGQYF.

The CDR3 region has the DNA TGCAGTGCTAGAGATCAGGTTCTTCTTTCAGAGACCCAGTACTTC. This gives the protein CSARDQVLLSETQYF. The rearrangement uses TRBV20-1 and TRBJ2-5; D ambiguous. Per germline, CDR1 DFQATT and CDR2 SNEGSKA (reference sequence). This CDR3 region has 15 residues. Trimming removed 0 bases from V and 4 bases from J, with 15 bases in between.